The 21 T cell receptor beta chains listed next were all sequenced from one sample in a study of cytomegalovirus exposure and HLA in healthy donors. Only in-frame clones appear in the TCRdb table, and some are missing; sequencing was by immunoSEQ multiplex PCR. The data show a few hundred thousand clones, approximately 86% seen once. Sequenced sample: PBMCs. Source of these receptors: a young woman in good health and CMV-seronegative.

The chain is built from TRBV13 and TRBJ2-5; perhaps TRBD1 as D (6 bases). The V gene lost 1 base and the J gene lost 4 bases, with 13 bases spanning the gap. From germline, CDR1 is PRHDT and CDR2 FYEKMQ (reference sequence). The CDR3 consists of 15 residues. The DNA for the CDR3 is TGTGCCAGCAGCTTAGCCAGGGGCTTACCAGAGACCCAGTACTTC. Residues: CASSLARGLPETQYF.

V usage is TRBV14 and J usage is TRBJ2-5, with 10 bases fitting TRBD2. Trimming removed 4 bases from V and 4 bases from J; junction bases left unmatched: 12. The CDR3 loop spans 17 amino acids. Germline values: CDR1 SGHDN, CDR2 FVKESK. The CDR3, as DNA: TGTGCCAGCAGCCGAAAGCCGGGACTAGCGTTGCGAGAGACCCAGTACTTC. Protein: CASSRKPGLALRETQYF.

The chain employs TRBV5-8 and TRBJ2-1; 8 bases match TRBD1. CDR1 SGHTS and CDR2 YDEGEE come from the germline V gene. With 2 bases clipped from V and 1 base from J, the junction kept 5 bases outside the gene matches. This CDR3 is 16 amino acids long. The chain's CDR3 is CASSFGQGGSYNEQFF. The CDR3 DNA is TGTGCCAGCAGCTTTGGACAGGGTGGTTCCTACAATGAGCAGTTCTTC.

The chain recombines TRBV6-1 with TRBJ1-2; the D is unclear. Germline CDR1 reads MNHNS; CDR2 reads SASEGT. V was cut by 8 bases and J by 2 bases, with 15 bases left in between. The CDR3 loop spans 14 amino acids. CDR3 sequence (DNA): TGTGCCAGCCGCCCCAATCCAGGAAACTATGGCTACACCTTC. Its translation: CASRPNPGNYGYTF.

The chain has TRBV6-1 and TRBJ1-1; D gene uncertain. Germline V gene sequence: CDR1 MNHNS, CDR2 SASEGT. Trimming cost V 8 bases and J 0 bases, with 13 bases left between them. The CDR3 consists of 14 residues. As DNA, the CDR3 is TGTGCCAGCGCCCGGGAGGCCATGAACACTGAAGCTTTCTTT. This codes for CASAREAMNTEAFF.

The rearrangement uses TRBV6-6 and TRBJ1-5, with TRBD1 matching over 9 bases. The germline V gene has CDR1 MNHNY and CDR2 SVGAGI (reference sequence). Trimming removed 5 bases from V and 3 bases from J; junction bases left unmatched: 2. The CDR3 is made up of 14 amino acids. The CDR3: CASSGDRANQPQHF. For the CDR3, the DNA is TGTGCCAGCAGTGGGGACAGGGCCAATCAGCCCCAGCATTTT.

The rearrangement links TRBV5-6 to TRBJ2-1; 8 bases are a match to TRBD1. The CDR3 sequence is 15 residues long. Germline assignment: CDR1 SGHDT and CDR2 YYEEEE. V trimming: 5 bases; J trimming: 7 bases; junction bases outside the gene matches: 11. The CDR3 DNA reads TGTGCCAGCAGATTCACCGGGACAGGCATAAATGAGCAGTTCTTC. Translated, it gives CASRFTGTGINEQFF.

The chain combines TRBV10-3 with TRBJ2-3, with D perhaps TRBD1 (6 bases). From germline, CDR1 is ENHRY and CDR2 SYGVKD. V lost 6 bases to trimming and J lost 0 bases, with 7 bases between them. The CDR3 has 13 amino acids. The CDR3 sequence is CAIRQGSTDTQYF. The CDR3 DNA reads TGTGCCATCAGGCAGGGGAGCACAGATACGCAGTATTTT.

This clone was seen more than once but under ten times. The chain is built from TRBV11-1 and TRBJ1-6; TRBD1 might be the D (5 bases). Germline loops: CDR1 SGHAT, CDR2 FQDESV (reference sequence). Trimming pared 5 bases from V and 10 bases from J, leaving 18 bases between. The CDR3 is 15 amino acids. CDR3 nucleotide sequence: TGTGCCAGCAGCCCCTGGATGGGAGGGACCTCACCCCTCCACTTT. Translated: CASSPWMGGTSPLHF.

This clone occurred a few times. The chain is built from TRBV12-2 and TRBJ2-7; the table gives TRBD2 as D, unverified against the DNA. TRBV12-2 is listed as a pseudogene. The CDR3 runs to 8 residues. In DNA form, the CDR3 reads TGCGGGACCTACGAGCAGTACTTC. Amino acid sequence: CGTYEQYF.

The chain couples TRBV29-1 to TRBJ2-1; TRBD2 aligns across 10 bases. The germline V gene encodes CDR1 SQVTM and CDR2 ANQGSEA. V lost 6 bases to trimming and J lost 8 bases; unmatched junction nucleotides: 13. The length of the CDR3 is 15 residues. The CDR3 DNA reads TGCAGCGTCCAATTCTTAGCGGGAGGCGTCGATGAGCAGTTCTTC. Translating gives CSVQFLAGGVDEQFF.

The gene calls are TRBV18 and TRBJ1-4; perhaps TRBD1 as D (6 bases). V was cut by 6 bases and J by 0 bases, with 14 bases left in between. CDR1 and CDR2 (germline): KGHSH, LQKENI. This CDR3 spans 16 amino acids. DNA of the CDR3: TGTGCCAGCTCCGAAGCCCGACAGGCAACTAATGAAAAACTGTTTTTT. Its translation: CASSEARQATNEKLFF.

The rearrangement links TRBV2 to TRBJ2-7; D not resolved. Germline V gene sequence: CDR1 SNHLY, CDR2 FYNNEI. The CDR3 is made up of 12 amino acids. Trimming stripped 2 bases from V and 9 bases from J, with 11 bases between. CDR3 nucleotide sequence: TGTGCCAGCAGTGAATTCGGTACGGTGCAGTACTTC. Translating it yields CASSEFGTVQYF. Using reference TRBV2 and TRBJ2-7 for the parts outside the CDR3, the full variable domain is EPEVTQTPSHQVTQMGQEVILRCVPISNHLYFYWYRQILGQKVEFLVSFYNNEISEKSEIFDDQFSVERPDGSNFTLKIRSTKLEDSAMYFCASSEFGTVQYFGPGTRLTVT.

The rearrangement joins TRBV30 to TRBJ1-4, with a possible D match to TRBD1 (6 bases). The CDR3 is 14 amino acids. The germline gives CDR1 GTSNPN, CDR2 SVGIG (reference sequence). V was trimmed by 0 bases and J by 14 bases, leaving 19 bases between them. CDR3 residues: CAWSVLGAAAILFF. The CDR3 nucleotides read TGTGCCTGGAGTGTACTGGGGGCGGCCGCAATTCTGTTTTTT. The full variable domain, completed using reference TRBV30 and TRBJ1-4, is SQTIHQWPATLVQPVGSPLSLECTVEGTSNPNLYWYRQAAGRGLQLLFYSVGIGQISSEVPQNLSASRPQDRQFILSSKKLLLSDSGFYLCAWSVLGAAAILFFGSGTQLSVL.

This chain uses TRBV18 with TRBJ2-1; 9 bases are a match to TRBD1. The V segment lost 4 bases and the J segment 8 bases; nucleotides outside the gene matches: 3. Germline V gene data show CDR1 as KGHSH and CDR2 as LQKENI. The CDR3 runs to 13 residues. The CDR3 DNA reads TGTGCCAGCTCACTGGGACAGGGCTATGAGCAGTTCTTC. Encoded protein: CASSLGQGYEQFF.

V and J are TRBV6-5 and TRBJ1-6, with unresolved D. V shed 6 bases and J shed 6 bases, with 15 bases lying between them. Germline V gene data show CDR1 as MNHEY and CDR2 as SVGAGI. The CDR3 loop spans 15 amino acids. For the CDR3, the DNA is TGTGCCAGCAGGAACGGCCATGGACTTAATTCACCCCTCCACTTT. Translating it yields CASRNGHGLNSPLHF.

J is TRBJ1-4 and V is TRBV4-1; D possibly corresponds to TRBD1 (5 bases). The length of the CDR3 is 13 residues. CDR1 is MGHRA and CDR2 is YSYEKL in the germline V gene. Trimming took 3 bases from V and 8 from J, leaving 10 bases between them. CDR3 region: CASSHGRTEKLFF. The CDR3, as DNA: TGCGCCAGCAGCCACGGACGGACAGAAAAACTGTTTTTT.

The chain combines TRBV4-3 with TRBJ2-7; D gene ambiguous. This CDR3 region has 14 residues. V was clipped by 0 bases and J by 2 bases, with 8 bases between them. The germline V gene encodes CDR1 LGHNA and CDR2 YSLEER. The CDR3 DNA is TGCGCCAGCAGCCAAGAGGTCGGTGCCTACGAGCAGTACTTC. It is translated as CASSQEVGAYEQYF.

Turning to this clone: The same CDR3 is also encoded by other DNA sequences in this sample. The chain is built from TRBV6-5 and TRBJ1-5; D might be TRBD1 (5 bases). The V end was cut by 4 bases, the J end by 7 bases, with 11 bases between. The CDR3 totals 13 residues. CDR1 is MNHEY and CDR2 is SVGAGI in the germline V gene. CDR3 in DNA: TGTGCCAGCAGTTTCGACAGAACACAGCCCCAGCATTTT. Translation: CASSFDRTQPQHF.

The chain is built from TRBV11-2 and TRBJ2-3, with D possibly matching TRBD1 (8 bases). Trimming took off 5 bases at V and 3 bases at J, with 15 bases between the two ends. The CDR3 totals 15 residues. Per the germline V gene, CDR1 is SGHAT and CDR2 is FQNNGV. The CDR3 spells CASSALQGGTDTQYF. CDR3 nucleotides: TGTGCCAGCAGCGCCCTACAGGGGGGGACAGATACGCAGTATTTT.

The rearrangement joins TRBV5-1 to TRBJ1-4; 8 nucleotides align to TRBD1. CDR3 length equals 15 residues. Trimming cost V 4 bases and J 5 bases; bases outside gene matches: 7. Germline lookup yields CDR1 SGHRS and CDR2 YFSETQ. The CDR3 DNA reads as TGCGCCAGCAGCCCCGGACAGGGTCAAAATGAAAAACTGTTTTTT. Amino acids: CASSPGQGQNEKLFF.